Below are 19 T cell receptor beta chains sequenced from a single sample in a study of T cell repertoires in cytomegalovirus infection. TCRdb re-derived calls from the reads in MiXCR, one entry per CDR3 protein. The sample lists some 920,000 distinct CDR3 sequences, approximately 30% occurring once. Which antigens these TCRs recognize remains unknown. This specimen was cultured CD8+ T cells from PBMCs, taken from culture after CMV antigen stimulation. The source is a human donor in good health (CMV status not recorded). Some clones in this sample may be carry-over from other donors' samples.

This clonotype was counted many times. The V and J genes are TRBV7-2 and TRBJ2-3, with 7 bases that match TRBD2. J was trimmed by 4 bases and V by 0 bases; bases with no gene match: 4. Looked up from germline, CDR1 is SGHTA and CDR2 is FQGNSA. The CDR3 has 15 amino acids. CDR3 amino acids: CASSLAGGKADTQYF. As DNA, the CDR3 is TGTGCCAGCAGCTTAGCGGGGGGGAAAGCAGATACGCAGTATTTT.

The chain has TRBV12-3 or TRBV12-4 and TRBJ1-2, with 7 positions matching TRBD1. The V and J ends lost 10 bases and 8 bases, in that order; junction bases with no gene match: 10. This CDR3 is 12 amino acids long. The CDR3 DNA sequence: TGTGCCAACAGAGGACAGGAACGAGGCTACACCTTC. It yields the protein CANRGQERGYTF.

V gene TRBV20-1 combines with J gene TRBJ2-7; 8 bases line up with TRBD2. V was clipped by 5 bases and J by 4 bases; unmatched bases: 7. The CDR3 is 13 residues long. CDR1 DFQATT and CDR2 SNEGSKA come from the germline V gene (reference sequence). The CDR3 loop is CSAGGTSAYEQYV. In DNA form, the CDR3 reads TGCAGTGCTGGGGGGACTAGTGCTTACGAGCAGTACGTC.

This chain joins TRBV27 and TRBJ2-1; 8 bases map to TRBD1. Trimming cost V 5 bases and J 3 bases; bases outside gene matches: 6. The CDR3 runs to 15 residues. Germline CDR1 and CDR2: MNHEY and SMNVEV (reference sequence). CDR3 sequence (DNA): TGTGCCAGCAGTGAGCCGGGACAGGTCTACAATGAGCAGTTCTTC. Protein sequence: CASSEPGQVYNEQFF.

This clonotype showed up just a few times. The chain uses TRBV27 and TRBJ1-6; D not resolved. V dropped 3 bases and J dropped 6 bases, with 12 bases sitting between them. The germline V gene encodes CDR1 MNHEY and CDR2 SMNVEV (reference sequence). This CDR3 has 15 amino acids. In DNA form, the CDR3 reads TGTGCCAGCAGTTTGGCCGGCCTCACTAATTCACCCCTCCACTTT. Translation: CASSLAGLTNSPLHF.

The V and J genes are TRBV6-1 and TRBJ1-5, with a tentative D call TRBD1 (5 bases). From germline, CDR1 is MNHNS and CDR2 SASEGT. This CDR3 contains 16 residues. Trimming pared 3 bases from V and 0 bases from J, leaving 12 bases between. The CDR3 reads CASSDAGGVSNQPQHF. The CDR3 DNA is TGTGCCAGCAGTGACGCTGGGGGTGTTAGCAATCAGCCCCAGCATTTT.

The chain carries TRBV7-8 and TRBJ2-7, with D perhaps matching TRBD2 (6 bases). This CDR3 contains 13 residues. Trimming shortened V by 5 bases and J by 3 bases, and 11 bases separated the two germline ends. Per the germline V gene, CDR1 is SGHVS and CDR2 is FQNEAQ. The CDR3 here is CASSTRGDYEQYV. The DNA for the CDR3 is TGTGCCAGCAGCACCCGCGGGGACTACGAGCAGTACGTC.

This clonotype was detected a few times. The chain links TRBV29-1 to TRBJ1-1; D is perhaps TRBD1 (5 bases). Trimming removed 3 bases at V and 2 bases at J, with 10 bases between. The V gene's germline CDR1 is SQVTM and CDR2 ANQGSEA. This CDR3 contains 13 residues. CDR3: CSVEQTVNTEAFF. CDR3 DNA sequence: TGCAGCGTTGAGCAGACAGTTAACACTGAAGCTTTCTTT. The variable domain in full, with the rest retrieved from reference TRBV29-1 and TRBJ1-1, is SAVISQKPSRDICQRGTSLTIQCQVDSQVTMMFWYRQQPGQSLTLIATANQGSEATYESGFVIDKFPISRPNLTFSTLTVSNMSPEDSSIYLCSVEQTVNTEAFFGQGTRLTVV.

This clonotype came up a few times. CDR3 sequence: CASREGTAELNYGYTF. CDR3 nucleotides: TGTGCCAGCAGGGAGGGGACCGCGGAACTTAACTATGGCTACACCTTC. This chain connects TRBV6-2 or TRBV6-3 to TRBJ1-2, with D possibly TRBD1 on 5 matching bases. Trimming cost V 6 bases and J 1 base, with 18 bases left between them. In germline, CDR1 is MNHEY, CDR2 SVGEGT. CDR3 length: 16 residues.

About this clonotype itself: One junction end disagrees with the germline gene, perhaps due to a read error. This chain links TRBV27 with TRBJ2-7; no reliable D call. The CDR3 extends over 12 amino acids. CDR1 MNHEY and CDR2 SMNVEV come from the germline V gene (reference sequence). CDR3 in DNA: TGTGCCAACAGTTTTCCCGACGGCGAGCAGTACTTC. This encodes CANSFPDGEQYF.

This chain links TRBV12-3 or TRBV12-4 with TRBJ1-2, with D uncertain. The CDR3 contains 12 residues. The V and J ends lost 1 base and 5 bases respectively, with 5 bases between them. The CDR3 loop is CASSLEPYGYTF. Written as DNA, the CDR3 is TGTGCCAGCAGTTTAGAGCCTTATGGCTACACCTTC.

The rearrangement uses TRBV5-6 and TRBJ2-7; possible D gene TRBD2, 6 bases. The CDR3 extends over 13 amino acids. The germline V gene encodes CDR1 SGHDT and CDR2 YYEEEE. The V gene lost 4 bases and the J gene lost 1 base, with 9 bases spanning the gap. This CDR3 reads CASSGLASYEQYV. The CDR3 DNA reads TGTGCCAGCAGCGGTCTAGCGTCCTACGAGCAGTACGTC.

This clonotype has ten or more counts. The chain uses TRBV7-8 and TRBJ2-2; 7 nucleotides line up with TRBD2. This CDR3 has 15 residues. Germline-derived CDR1 and CDR2 are SGHVS and FQNEAQ. V lost 6 bases to trimming and J lost 6 bases; unmatched junction nucleotides: 10. For the CDR3, the DNA is TGTGCCAGCAGTCGGGGGGTTTATCTCTCCGGGGAGCTGTTTTTT. Protein product: CASSRGVYLSGELFF.

The rearrangement links TRBV25-1 to TRBJ1-2; no reliable D call. V was pared by 0 bases and J by 1 base, with 9 bases between. CDR1 is MGHDK, CDR2 SYGVNS, per germline. The length of the CDR3 is 15 residues. CDR3 loop: CASSEYFQDNYGYTF. CDR3 sequence (DNA): TGTGCCAGCAGTGAATATTTCCAGGATAACTATGGCTACACCTTC.

In the case of this clonotype: Since a much larger clone is just one base distant, this may be a read error. The chain uses TRBV7-8 and TRBJ1-1; weak D call: TRBD1 (5 bases). Germline V lookup: CDR1 SGHVS, CDR2 FQNEAQ. The CDR3 length is 15 residues. CDR3 in DNA: TGTGCCAGCAGCTTGCTTAGGGGCATGAACATTGAAGCTTTCTTT. This gives the protein CASSLLRGMNIEAFF.

The chain has TRBV6-5 and TRBJ2-3; perhaps D is TRBD1 or TRBD2 (6 bases each). The CDR3 consists of 17 residues. Looked up from germline, CDR1 is MNHEY and CDR2 is SVGAGI. Trimming shortened V by 4 bases and J by 0 bases, and 17 bases separated the two germline ends. CDR3: CASSSLTGAFSTDTQYF. The CDR3 DNA follows: TGTGCCAGCAGTTCCCTGACGGGGGCCTTTAGCACAGATACGCAGTATTTT.

Worth noting for this clonotype: One junction end disagrees with the germline gene, perhaps due to a read error. This sequence joins TRBV15 and TRBJ2-1, with a possible D match to TRBD1 (6 bases). The CDR3 covers 15 residues. Germline V gene data show CDR1 as LNHNV and CDR2 as YYDKDF (reference sequence). The CDR3 region is CVTSSSDRIYNEQFF. The CDR3 region has the DNA TGTGTCACCAGCAGCAGCGACAGGATCTACAATGAGCAGTTCTTC. Full variable domain (rest looked up from reference TRBV15 and TRBJ2-1): DAMVIQNPRYQVTQFGKPVTLSCSQTLNHNVMYWYQQKSSQAPKLLFHYYDKDFNNEADTPDNFQSRRPNTSFCFLDIRSPGLGDTAMYLCVTSSSDRIYNEQFFGPGTRLTVL.

In its sample, this clonotype was seen once. The rearrangement links TRBV28 to TRBJ2-5, with 7 bases fitting TRBD2. This CDR3 spans 16 amino acids. Germline V gene sequence: CDR1 MDHEN, CDR2 SYDVKM. Losses at the gene ends were 2 bases for V and 5 bases for J; bases not matched to a gene: 11. The CDR3, as DNA: TGTGCCAGCAGTTTACGTTTACTGGGGGGGACGGAGACCCAGTACTTC. Translated, it gives CASSLRLLGGTETQYF.

V is TRBV4-3 and J is TRBJ2-1; TRBD2 matches at 8 bases. This CDR3 region has 17 residues. V gave up 1 base and J gave up 8 bases; unmatched junction bases: 13. The germline CDR1 and CDR2 sequences are LGHNA and YSLEER. The CDR3 DNA reads TGCGCCAGCAGCCAAGGATTGTCGGGAGCGGGGGATTATGAGCAGTTCTTC. The encoded protein is CASSQGLSGAGDYEQFF.